This T cell receptor beta chain is drawn from a study of cytomegalovirus exposure and HLA in healthy donors. Study-level findings and limits: In a later analysis, at a false discovery rate of 0.05, about 15,000 TCR beta sequences were associated with HLA alleles.

The PCR contained 60 Vbeta and 13 Jbeta primers. Assay used: immunoSEQ multiplex PCR; TCRdb lists only in-frame clones, some missing. The sample holds about 210,000 clones. A word on this clone: The antigen is unknown.

The V gene lost 6 bases and the J gene lost 2 bases, with 8 bases spanning the gap. This CDR3 region has 12 residues. From germline, CDR1 is MNHEY and CDR2 SVGAGI. The sequence was collected from a woman aged 25 to 39 in good health and CMV-seropositive. The specimen sequenced was PBMCs. This chain links TRBV6-5 with TRBJ2-7, with D possibly matching TRBD1 (5 bases). The CDR3 region has the DNA TGTGCCAGCAGCCGACAGCCCTACGAGCAGTACTTC. It specifies CASSRQPYEQYF.